Sequencing of this T cell receptor (beta chain) was carried out in a study of blood T cell repertoires in COVID-19. In the study's own analysis: Cell counts per sample came from amplifying reference gene primers. The assay was immunoSEQ multiplex PCR, and TCRdb's table has in-frame clones only and misses some. D and trimming come from the DNA, and the V and J calls and clone size come from that table. Of 190,000 or so clones in the sample, more than 70% are singletons; the top ten hold 7.5% to 10%. The CDR3 sequence is 17 residues long. Germline CDR1 is SGHTA and CDR2 is FQGNSA. V lost 5 bases, J lost 7 bases, and 26 bases lay in between. Cohort 3 donors counted as recovered after two negative PCRs, clearance, or resolved symptoms.

The receptor was isolated from a woman younger than 30 who had recovered from COVID-19. Sequencing input: PBMCs or T cells enriched from blood (not recorded which). The V call is TRBV7-2, the J call TRBJ1-2; D unclear. The CDR3 region is CASSLTPGAASLIGYTF. CDR3 sequence (DNA): TGTGCCAGCAGCCTCACCCCGGGAGCTGCATCCCTTATTGGCTACACCTTC.